What follows are 4 T cell receptor beta chains derived from one specimen sequenced in a study of cytomegalovirus exposure and HLA in healthy donors. Primers for the PCR totalled 60 Vbeta and 13 Jbeta. Clones were read by immunoSEQ multiplex PCR, and TCRdb kept only the in-frame ones, dropping some. Of around 140,000 clones in the sample, less than 80% were seen once. The sample consisted of PBMCs. Every receptor here comes from a female donor in good health and CMV-seropositive.

This clone was seen a single time. This rearrangement joins TRBV11-2 to TRBJ2-7; 13 bases are a match to TRBD2. The V gene end was trimmed by 1 base and the J gene end by 7 bases; junction bases not matched to a gene: 7. Germline CDR1 reads SGHAT; CDR2 reads FQNNGV. The CDR3 has 16 amino acids. CDR3 coding DNA: TGTGCCAGCAGCTTAGGGGGACTAGCGGGGTTAGGGGAGCAGTACTTC. Protein product: CASSLGGLAGLGEQYF.

The chain has TRBV6-1 and TRBJ2-7; 7 nucleotides align to TRBD2. The germline V gene has CDR1 MNHNS and CDR2 SASEGT. V shed 5 bases and J 5 bases; nucleotides not matched to a gene: 6. CDR3 length equals 13 residues. CDR3 sequence reads: CASSWERGDEQYF. DNA for the CDR3: TGTGCCAGCAGTTGGGAGCGGGGCGACGAGCAGTACTTC.

The chain links TRBV6-1 to TRBJ2-3, with D possibly TRBD2 on 5 matching bases. The CDR3 spans 15 residues. Looked up from germline, CDR1 is MNHNS and CDR2 is SASEGT. Trimming left V 2 bases short and J 4 bases short, with 13 bases between. The chain's CDR3 is CASSEYTGYADTQYF. CDR3 nucleotide sequence: TGTGCCAGCAGTGAATACACGGGATATGCAGATACGCAGTATTTT.

This chain connects TRBV14 to TRBJ2-2; 11 bases map to TRBD2. CDR3 length equals 17 residues. Germline lookup yields CDR1 SGHDN and CDR2 FVKESK. J gave up 1 base and V 8 bases, and 9 bases lay outside the gene matches. CDR3 DNA sequence: TGTGCCAGCGGGACCCTAGCGGGGGGACGGAACACCGGGGAGCTGTTTTTT. The encoded protein is CASGTLAGGRNTGELFF.